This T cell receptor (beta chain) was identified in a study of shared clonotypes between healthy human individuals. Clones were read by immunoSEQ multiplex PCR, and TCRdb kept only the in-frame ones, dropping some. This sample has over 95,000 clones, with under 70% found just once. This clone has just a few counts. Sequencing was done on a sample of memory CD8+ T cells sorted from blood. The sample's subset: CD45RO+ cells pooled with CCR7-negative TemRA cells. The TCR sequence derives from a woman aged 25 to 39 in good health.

CDR3: CASRKIAGEQYF. Here the CDR3 DNA reads TGTGCCAGCAGAAAGATAGCTGGAGAGCAGTACTTC. The rearrangement uses TRBV6-5 and TRBJ2-7; D gene unclear. CDR3 length: 12 amino acids. V was pared by 6 bases and J by 7 bases, with 13 bases between. Looked up from germline, CDR1 is MNHEY and CDR2 is SVGAGI.